Presented here are 18 T cell receptor beta chains from one specimen sequenced in a study of response to subunit inactivated influenza vaccine. TCRdb fed the RT-PCR reads into MiXCR, producing one record per CDR3 protein. The sample includes hundreds of thousands of distinct CDR3 sequences, around 15% of them seen just once. This specimen was PBMCs from blood, taken less than 15 days before vaccination. These TCRs come from a middle-aged man who received an inactivated influenza vaccine.

This sequence joins TRBV5-1 and TRBJ1-1; a weak D match, TRBD1 (6 bases). The CDR3 spans 15 residues. Trimming removed 6 bases from V and 1 base from J, with 16 bases in between. CDR1 is SGHRS and CDR2 is YFSETQ in the germline V gene. The CDR3, as DNA: TGCGCCAGCACCCCGGGGGGGGCCGGGAACACTGAAGCTTTCTTT. It translates to CASTPGGAGNTEAFF.

This clonotype was counted only a few times. The rearrangement links TRBV27 to TRBJ2-1; tentatively, D is TRBD2 (6 bases). Germline CDR1 and CDR2: MNHEY and SMNVEV (reference sequence). V gave up 3 bases and J gave up 0 bases, with 12 bases separating them. The CDR3 totals 16 residues. CDR3 sequence reads: CASSFGAGRSYNEQFF. The CDR3 region has the DNA TGTGCCAGCAGTTTTGGGGCGGGGCGCTCCTACAATGAGCAGTTCTTC.

The chain recombines TRBV7-2 with TRBJ1-2; no clear D. Germline V gives CDR1 SGHTA, CDR2 FQGNSA. Trimming stripped 1 base from V and 0 bases from J, with 9 bases between. The CDR3 sequence is 15 residues long. CDR3: CASSLDALANYGYTF. DNA for the CDR3: TGTGCCAGCAGCTTAGATGCCTTAGCTAACTATGGCTACACCTTC.

This clonotype was recorded at least ten times. The chain combines TRBV24-1 with TRBJ2-5; D unclear. The ends were cut back, 5 bases at V and 4 bases at J, with 10 bases in the middle. The CDR3 is 13 residues long. Germline values: CDR1 KGHDR, CDR2 SFDVKD. The CDR3 here is CATSGSHLETQYF. In nucleotides, the CDR3 is TGTGCCACCAGTGGAAGCCATTTAGAGACCCAGTACTTC.

A few counts support this clonotype. The gene calls are TRBV30 and TRBJ1-3; maybe TRBD1 (5 bases). Germline-derived CDR1 and CDR2 are GTSNPN and SVGIG (reference sequence). CDR3 length equals 14 residues. Trimming stripped 2 bases from V and 0 bases from J, with 8 bases between. CDR3 sequence: CAWSPGPSGNTIYF. The CDR3 nucleotides are TGTGCCTGGAGTCCGGGACCCTCTGGAAACACCATATATTTT. The full variable domain, completed using reference TRBV30 and TRBJ1-3, is SQTIHQWPATLVQPVGSPLSLECTVEGTSNPNLYWYRQAAGRGLQLLFYSVGIGQISSEVPQNLSASRPQDRQFILSSKKLLLSDSGFYLCAWSPGPSGNTIYFGEGSWLTVV.

The chain recombines TRBV5-1 with TRBJ2-1, with 8 bases identical to TRBD1. V shed 3 bases and J 3 bases; nucleotides not matched to a gene: 8. This CDR3 comprises 16 residues. The V gene's germline CDR1 is SGHRS and CDR2 YFSETQ. CDR3 bases: TGCGCCAGCAGCTACGCCGTAGGACAGGGCTACAATGAGCAGTTCTTC. Translation gives CASSYAVGQGYNEQFF.

The chain links TRBV2 to TRBJ2-7; 9 nucleotides match TRBD1. The CDR3 is 16 amino acids. The V gene end was trimmed by 7 bases and the J gene end by 6 bases; junction bases not matched to a gene: 16. Germline V gene sequence: CDR1 SNHLY, CDR2 FYNNEI. CDR3 amino acids: CASTSFHGTGSSEQYF. The CDR3 DNA is TGTGCCAGCACTAGCTTCCACGGGACAGGGTCTAGCGAGCAGTACTTC.

This chain connects TRBV7-9 to TRBJ2-5; D gene ambiguous. Trimming stripped 1 base from V and 3 bases from J, with 15 bases between. This CDR3 has 16 amino acids. In germline, CDR1 is SEHNR, CDR2 FQNEAQ (reference sequence). The CDR3 nucleotides are TGTGCCAGCAGCTTAGTTGGTTGGGCTAAGAAAGAGACCCAGTACTTC. This sequence encodes CASSLVGWAKKETQYF.

Worth noting for this clonotype: This may stem from a read error, because a much larger clone lies one nucleotide away. The chain is built from TRBV12-3 or TRBV12-4 and TRBJ1-2, with D perhaps TRBD1 (6 bases). The CDR3 covers 12 residues. CDR3 loop: CSSSNQGLGYTF. The CDR3, as DNA: TGTTCCAGCAGTAATCAGGGGCTTGGCTACACCTTC.

On this clonotype itself: The junction does not match germline at one end; this may be a read error. The chain joins TRBV18 to TRBJ2-7; D perhaps matches TRBD1 (6 bases). CDR1 is KGHSH, CDR2 LQKENI, per germline. The CDR3 totals 14 residues. The DNA of the CDR3 is TGTGTCAGCTCACAACCGGGACACATCTACGAGCAGTACTTC. Its translation: CVSSQPGHIYEQYF.

The rearrangement links TRBV6-5 to TRBJ2-3; 9 bases align to TRBD2. The CDR3 has 17 residues. The germline CDR1 and CDR2 sequences are MNHEY and SVGAGI. V trimming: 4 bases; J trimming: 2 bases; junction bases outside the gene matches: 10. DNA for the CDR3: TGTGCCAGCAGTTCGGACCGACTAGCGGTGATCACAGATACGCAGTATTTT. It encodes CASSSDRLAVITDTQYF.

The sample holds a few counts of this clonotype. This chain joins TRBV30 and TRBJ2-2; 8 bases fit TRBD2. CDR1 is GTSNPN and CDR2 is SVGIG in the germline V gene (reference sequence). With 0 bases clipped from V and 1 base from J, the junction kept 7 bases outside the gene matches. This CDR3 is 17 amino acids long. The CDR3 reads CAWSVESLAENTGELFF. CDR3 bases: TGTGCCTGGAGTGTAGAGTCACTAGCGGAGAACACCGGGGAGCTGTTTTTT.

V usage is TRBV12-3 or TRBV12-4 and J usage is TRBJ2-5; perhaps TRBD1 as D (6 bases). The CDR3 has 14 amino acids. Trimming left V 4 bases short and J 5 bases short, with 14 bases between. This CDR3 is CASSSVGALETQYF. CDR3 in DNA: TGTGCCAGCAGTTCCGTGGGGGCTTTGGAGACCCAGTACTTC.

This clonotype was found a few times. The V gene is TRBV28, the J gene TRBJ2-3; 9 bases map to TRBD1. The length of the CDR3 is 17 residues. Germline V lookup: CDR1 MDHEN, CDR2 SYDVKM. After removal of 4 bases from V and 1 base from J, the junction contained 9 bases not matched to a gene. The CDR3 spells CASSSPGQGKGTDTQYF. The CDR3 DNA sequence: TGTGCCAGCAGTTCTCCGGGACAGGGAAAAGGCACAGATACGCAGTATTTT.

This clonotype occurred a few times. The CDR3 nucleotides are TGTGCCAGCAGTTACTCATGGGACAGCTACGAGCAGTACTTC. It codes for CASSYSWDSYEQYF. J is TRBJ2-7 and V is TRBV6-5, with 7 positions matching TRBD1. From germline, CDR1 is MNHEY and CDR2 SVGAGI. The CDR3 consists of 14 residues. The junction had 2 bases not matched to a gene; V was cut back by 0 bases and J by 3 bases.

The sample holds many counts of this clonotype. The chain links TRBV6-1 to TRBJ2-5; 7 bases agree with TRBD1. Germline V gene lookup returns CDR1 MNHNS and CDR2 SASEGT. CDR3 length: 13 residues. Germline trimming cut 6 bases from V and 5 bases from J; bases unmatched to any gene: 6. For the CDR3, the DNA is TGTGCCAGCAGGTCACAGGGGACGGAGACCCAGTACTTC. Encoded protein: CASRSQGTETQYF.

The V and J genes are TRBV7-9 and TRBJ2-3; D is perhaps TRBD2 (5 bases). The V end was cut by 5 bases, the J end by 4 bases, with 16 bases between. CDR3 length: 15 residues. The germline CDR1 and CDR2 sequences are SEHNR and FQNEAQ (reference sequence). DNA for the CDR3: TGTGCCAGCAGCCGGAGGATCCCCAGGTCAGATACGCAGTATTTT. Its translation is CASSRRIPRSDTQYF. Variable domain in full (rest from reference TRBV7-9 and TRBJ2-3): DTGVSQNPRHKITKRGQNVTFRCDPISEHNRLYWYRQTLGQGPEFLTYFQNEAQLEKSRLLSDRFSAERPKGSFSTLEIQRTEQGDSAMYLCASSRRIPRSDTQYFGPGTRLTVL.

The chain recombines TRBV19 with TRBJ2-3, with 10 bases matching TRBD2. The CDR3 consists of 16 residues. Trimming at V came to 2 bases and at J to 0 bases, leaving 2 bases not matched to a gene. Germline CDR1 LNHDA, CDR2 SQIVND (reference sequence). The CDR3 reads CASSIKAGGSTDTQYF. CDR3 DNA: TGTGCCAGTAGTATAAAAGCGGGGGGGAGCACAGATACGCAGTATTTT.